These 10 T cell receptor beta chains share one sample of origin, sequenced in a study of blood T cell repertoires in COVID-19. TCRdb keeps only in-frame clones here, not all; method: immunoSEQ multiplex PCR. The table records about 310,000 clones, about 87% of them present only once. The source material was peripheral blood. The source of these receptors is a woman aged 45-59 years who had recovered from COVID-19.

The chain has TRBV19 and TRBJ2-7; 9 nucleotides match TRBD2. The CDR3 runs to 14 residues. V lost 3 bases to trimming and J lost 2 bases; unmatched junction nucleotides: 2. The germline gives CDR1 LNHDA, CDR2 SQIVND (reference sequence). The CDR3 loop is CASSMASGAYEQYF. CDR3 DNA: TGTGCCAGTAGTATGGCTAGCGGGGCCTACGAGCAGTACTTC.

This chain connects TRBV6-2 or TRBV6-3 to TRBJ2-3, with 7 positions matching TRBD1. The CDR3 consists of 15 residues. Looked up from germline, CDR1 is MNHEY and CDR2 is SVGEGT. After removal of 3 bases from V and 1 base from J, the junction contained 4 bases not matched to a gene. The CDR3 loop is CASSYPGQRTDTQYF. In DNA form, the CDR3 reads TGTGCCAGCAGTTATCCGGGACAGCGCACAGATACGCAGTATTTT.

V is TRBV11-2 and J is TRBJ2-4; D call uncertain. The CDR3 contains 14 residues. Germline V gene lookup returns CDR1 SGHAT and CDR2 FQNNGV. V lost 6 bases, J lost 1 base, and 10 bases lay in between. The CDR3 protein is CASSRGTAKNIQYF. The CDR3 bases are TGTGCCAGCAGTCGCGGAACGGCCAAAAACATTCAGTACTTC.

The chain uses TRBV4-1 and TRBJ1-2; possible D gene TRBD1, 5 bases. Germline lookup yields CDR1 MGHRA and CDR2 YSYEKL. This CDR3 spans 17 amino acids. V lost 3 bases and J 8 bases, leaving 25 bases between the germline ends. CDR3 sequence reads: CASSHATPTKGDGGYTF. The CDR3 DNA is TGCGCCAGCAGCCACGCCACGCCGACCAAAGGGGATGGGGGCTACACCTTC.

This rearrangement joins TRBV10-1 to TRBJ2-2; tentatively, D is TRBD1 (6 bases). The CDR3 totals 14 residues. The V end was cut by 2 bases, the J end by 9 bases, with 13 bases between. Germline CDR1 reads WNHNN; CDR2 reads SYGVQD (reference sequence). The CDR3 is CASSEGRDTRELFF. In DNA, the CDR3 is TGCGCCAGCAGTGAGGGACGGGACACGAGGGAGCTGTTTTTT.

J is TRBJ2-2 and V is TRBV9; TRBD1 aligns across 8 bases. Losses at the gene ends were 0 bases for V and 7 bases for J; bases not matched to a gene: 5. Germline V gene sequence: CDR1 SGDLS, CDR2 YYNGEE. This CDR3 is 15 amino acids long. CDR3: CASSVGGQGIGELFF. The CDR3 bases are TGTGCCAGCAGCGTAGGAGGACAGGGCATCGGGGAGCTGTTTTTT.

This clone was seen a handful of times. This rearrangement joins TRBV6-5 to TRBJ1-1; 10 bases are shared with TRBD1. Trimming took 6 bases from V and 7 from J; bases not matched to a gene: 11. CDR1 is MNHEY, CDR2 SVGAGI, per germline. This CDR3 contains 15 residues. CDR3 DNA: TGTGCCAGCAGAGACAGGGGGCGTGGGACAGTTGAAGCTTTCTTT. Its protein product is CASRDRGRGTVEAFF.

V is TRBV7-9 and J is TRBJ1-4; 7 positions agree with TRBD1. V lost 3 bases to trimming and J lost 6 bases; unmatched junction nucleotides: 1. Germline V gene data show CDR1 as SEHNR and CDR2 as FQNEAQ (reference sequence). The CDR3 sequence is 13 residues long. The CDR3 protein is CASSFTGDEKLFF. CDR3 nucleotide sequence: TGTGCCAGCAGCTTTACAGGGGATGAAAAACTGTTTTTT.

The genes are TRBV11-3 and TRBJ2-5; D is undetermined. CDR1 and CDR2 (germline): SGHNT, YENEEA. Trimming took 2 bases from V and 5 from J, leaving 12 bases between them. The length of the CDR3 is 14 residues. In nucleotides, the CDR3 is TGTGCCAGCAGCTTAACCCCGGTCGGGGAGACCCAGTACTTC. It codes for CASSLTPVGETQYF. The full variable domain, completed using reference TRBV11-3 and TRBJ2-5, is EAGVVQSPRYKIIEKKQPVAFWCNPISGHNTLYWYLQNLGQGPELLIRYENEEAVDDSQLPKDRFSAERLKGVDSTLKIQPAELGDSAVYLCASSLTPVGETQYFGPGTRLLVL.

The chain uses TRBV3-1 (or the pseudogene TRBV3-2) and TRBJ1-4; D gene uncertain. The germline gives CDR1 LGHDT, CDR2 YNNKEL (reference sequence). There are 14 residues in the CDR3. Trimming stripped 3 bases from V and 0 bases from J, with 5 bases between. The DNA of the CDR3 is TGTGCCAGCAGCCATCTCGCAACTAATGAAAAACTGTTTTTT. This codes for CASSHLATNEKLFF.